The entry below gives a single TCR beta chain sequence along with its context. Seattle patient enrollment occurred during active infection, with longitudinal follow-up thereafter. Assay used: immunoSEQ multiplex PCR; TCRdb lists only in-frame clones, some missing. The data show more than 85,000 clones, with around 87% seen just once and approximately 5.6% held by the top ten. Germline lookup yields CDR1 SEHNR and CDR2 FQNEAQ (reference sequence). V lost 5 bases, J lost 1 base, and 20 bases lay in between. This CDR3 is 18 amino acids long. The sample originates from a study of blood T cell repertoires in COVID-19. Study information: Donors in the United States, Italy and Spain gave samples during acute or convalescent COVID-19. Sources were T cells, B-cell-depleted T cells, or PBMCs; the material itself was cDNA or gDNA.

The sample comprised peripheral blood. This clonotype was sampled from a woman aged 45 to 65 with COVID-19, enrolled during active disease. The genes are TRBV7-9 and TRBJ2-2, with a possible D match to TRBD2 (6 bases). The CDR3 protein is CASSPRLGGALNTGELFF. In DNA, the CDR3 is TGTGCCAGCAGCCCCCGTTTGGGGGGTGCTTTGAACACCGGGGAGCTGTTTTTT.